This entry is about one TCR beta chain. Its antigen is currently unknown. In germline, CDR1 is MDHEN, CDR2 SYDVKM. CDR3 length: 15 residues. Germline trimming cut 8 bases from V and 5 bases from J; bases unmatched to any gene: 10. Sequencing used immunoSEQ multiplex PCR; TCRdb keeps in-frame clones, though not all of them. The sample shows approximately 77,000 clones, approximately 92% of them seen only once. The entry originates in a study of OX40 agonist ivuxolimab in advanced cancers. Study results and caveats: Blood T cells, both CD4+ and CD8+, expanded clonally by week 6 at 0.1 to 3.0 mg/kg.

V and J are TRBV28 and TRBJ2-3, with 10 bases aligning to TRBD2. The receptor comes from an adult with an advanced solid tumor such as melanoma, head and neck, liver or kidney cancer. Sample: CD4+ or CD8+ T cells sorted from blood, taken in a trial of the OX40 agonist ivuxolimab. In DNA, the CDR3 is TGTGCCAGCTTTACGCTAGCGGGAGTTCAAGATACGCAGTATTTT. Protein: CASFTLAGVQDTQYF.